The clone carrying this TCR beta chain was recorded at least ten times. A TCRbeta library incorporating unique molecular identifiers was prepared. TCRdb re-derived calls from the PCR reads in MiXCR, one entry per CDR3 protein. Altogether around 600,000 distinct CDR3 sequences are present, roughly 17% being singletons, with the ten largest covering about 1.1%. The CDR3 is 11 residues long. Germline loops: CDR1 DFQATT, CDR2 SNEGSKA (reference sequence). Trimming pared 0 bases from V and 7 bases from J, leaving 6 bases between. These data are taken from a study of T-cell reconstitution after alpha-beta-depleted transplantation in children.

Sequencing used PBMCs from the stem cell graft donor, obtained from the stem cell graft. The chain combines TRBV20-1 with TRBJ1-1; D remains unclear. This TCR was recovered from a human donor who donated a stem cell graft to a child with acute myeloid leukemia. CDR3 sequence reads: CSARERNEAFF. The CDR3 nucleotides read TGCAGTGCTAGAGAGAGAAATGAAGCTTTCTTT.